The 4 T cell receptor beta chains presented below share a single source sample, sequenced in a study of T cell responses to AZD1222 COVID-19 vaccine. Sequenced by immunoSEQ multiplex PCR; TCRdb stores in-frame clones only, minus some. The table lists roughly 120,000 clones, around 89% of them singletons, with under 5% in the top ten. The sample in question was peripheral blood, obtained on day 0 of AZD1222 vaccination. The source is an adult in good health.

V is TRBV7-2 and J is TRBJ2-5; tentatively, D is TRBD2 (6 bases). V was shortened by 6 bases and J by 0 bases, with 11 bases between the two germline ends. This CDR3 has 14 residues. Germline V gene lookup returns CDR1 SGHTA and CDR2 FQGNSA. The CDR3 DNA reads TGTGCCAGCAGTCAAAGCGGGTACCAAGAGACCCAGTACTTC. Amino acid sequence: CASSQSGYQETQYF. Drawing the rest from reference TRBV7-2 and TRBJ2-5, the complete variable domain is GAGVSQSPSNKVTEKGKDVELRCDPISGHTALYWYRQSLGQGLEFLIYFQGNSAPDKSGLPSDRFSAERTGGSVSTLTIQRTQQEDSAVYLCASSQSGYQETQYFGPGTRLLVL.

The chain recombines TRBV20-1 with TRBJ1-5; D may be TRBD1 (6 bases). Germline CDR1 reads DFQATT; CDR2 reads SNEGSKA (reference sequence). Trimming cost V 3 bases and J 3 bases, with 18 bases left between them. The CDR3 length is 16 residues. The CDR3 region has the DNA TGCAGTGCTAGTCTCGACAGGCACCCTTTCAATCAGCCCCAGCATTTT. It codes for CSASLDRHPFNQPQHF.

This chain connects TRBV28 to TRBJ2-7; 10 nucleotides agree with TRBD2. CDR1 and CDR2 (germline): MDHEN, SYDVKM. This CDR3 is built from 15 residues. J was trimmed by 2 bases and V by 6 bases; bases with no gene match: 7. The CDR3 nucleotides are TGTGCCAGCAGCTCAGCGGGAGGGTCCCCCTACGAGCAGTACTTC. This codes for CASSSAGGSPYEQYF. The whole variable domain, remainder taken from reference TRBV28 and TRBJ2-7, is DVKVTQSSRYLVKRTGEKVFLECVQDMDHENMFWYRQDPGLGLRLIYFSYDVKMKEKGDIPEGYSVSREKKERFSLILESASTNQTSMYLCASSSAGGSPYEQYFGPGTRLTVT.

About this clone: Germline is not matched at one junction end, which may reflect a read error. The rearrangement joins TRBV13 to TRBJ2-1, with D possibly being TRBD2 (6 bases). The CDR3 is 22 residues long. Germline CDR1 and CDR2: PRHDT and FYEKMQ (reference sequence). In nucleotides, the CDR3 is TGTGCCAGCAGCGATCCTGTGGGTGGGACTCCTGGGGGTAGTAGTTCCTCCAATGAGCAGTTCTTC. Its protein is CASSDPVGGTPGGSSSSNEQFF.